The rows below give T cell receptor beta chains drawn from one sample of a study of multiple sclerosis patients with progressive multifocal leukoencephalopathy. TCRdb's table, derived via immunoSEQ multiplex PCR, lists solely in-frame clones and lacks some. The table shows 30,000 or so clones, with roughly 87% occurring only once. The sequencing here drew on PBMCs, taken from a patient treated with natalizumab. Receptor source: a human donor with progressive multifocal leukoencephalopathy. The CDR3 runs from the conserved cysteine through the conserved F or W. A D gene is named only where the DNA matches it firmly. Some rows mark clone size as missing; the rest say once, few, many or name a class of expanded clone.

>-|TRBJ2-2|TRBD1|TRBV10-3
CASKILGGQDTGELFF
TGTGCCAGCAAGATACTAGGGGGACAGGACACCGGGGAGCTGTTTTTT
>-|TRBJ2-7|-|TRBV19
CAAGPGRGYEQYF
TGTGCCGCGGGCCCGGGACGAGGGTACGAGCAGTACTTC
>-|TRBJ2-1|TRBD2|TRBV27
CASSFTSAGEQFF
TGTGCCAGCAGTTTCACCTCAGCGGGAGAGCAGTTCTTC
>-|TRBJ1-2|-|TRBV7-2
CASSSDEAGLSRGYTF
TGTGCCAGCAGCTCGGATGAGGCAGGGTTAAGTCGTGGCTACACCTTC
>-|TRBJ2-5|-|TRBV4-1
CASSQAGGRQTQYF
TGCGCCAGCAGCCAAGCTGGGGGGCGGCAGACCCAGTACTTC
>-|TRBJ2-6|-|TRBV15
CATSTTGINSGANVLTF
TGTGCCACCAGCACAACAGGGATCAACTCTGGGGCCAACGTCCTGACTTTC
>-|TRBJ2-2|TRBD2|TRBV9
CASSEGLAGAAGELFF
TGTGCCAGCAGTGAGGGACTAGCGGGAGCGGCCGGGGAGCTGTTTTTT
>-|TRBJ2-7|-|TRBV6-1
CASSDFGGDYEQYF
TGTGCCAGCAGTGACTTTGGGGGCGATTACGAGCAGTACTTC
>-|TRBJ2-1|TRBD2|TRBV4-3
CASSQDPPAGVLNEQFF
TGCGCCAGCAGCCAGGACCCCCCAGCGGGAGTTTTAAATGAGCAGTTCTTC
>-|TRBJ2-7|-|TRBV28
CASHRASSYEQYF
TGTGCCAGCCACAGGGCGTCCTCCTACGAGCAGTACTTC
>-|TRBJ2-6|TRBD1|TRBV27
CASRAGGFPGANVLTF
TGTGCCAGCAGGGCAGGGGGCTTTCCTGGGGCCAACGTCCTGACTTTC
>-|TRBJ2-3|TRBD2|TRBV6-1
CASKLSGRADTQYF
TGTGCCAGCAAGTTAAGCGGGAGGGCCGATACGCAGTATTTT
>-|TRBJ1-1|TRBD1|TRBV19
CASSWAGQGGTEAFF
TGTGCCAGTAGTTGGGCCGGACAGGGGGGTACTGAAGCTTTCTTT
>-|TRBJ2-1|TRBD2|TRBV27
CASSFGGLADVDEQFF
TGTGCCAGCAGTTTTGGGGGACTAGCGGATGTGGATGAGCAGTTCTTC
>-|TRBJ1-2|TRBD1|TRBV5-6
CASSLRQGDGYTF
TGTGCCAGCAGTCTCCGACAGGGGGATGGCTACACCTTC
>-|TRBJ2-7|-|TRBV6-6
CASSYLGGSYEQYF
TGTGCCAGCAGTTACCTTGGCGGAAGCTACGAGCAGTACTTC
>-|TRBJ1-2|TRBD1|TRBV10-3
CAISGLGTGEVKYGYTF
TGTGCCATCAGTGGATTGGGGACAGGGGAGGTTAAGTATGGCTACACCTTC
>-|TRBJ2-4|-|TRBV18
CASSGVAKNIQYF
TGTGCCAGCTCGGGGGTGGCCAAAAACATTCAGTACTTC
>-|TRBJ1-2|-|TRBV5-1
CASSLDGGPIYGYTF
TGCGCCAGCAGCTTGGATGGGGGACCGATCTATGGCTACACCTTC
>-|TRBJ2-3|TRBD2|TRBV6-6
CASTEAGASTDTQYF
TGTGCCAGCACCGAAGCGGGGGCATCCACAGATACGCAGTATTTT
>-|TRBJ1-5|-|TRBV27
CASRGWGGANQPQHF
TGTGCCAGCAGAGGCTGGGGAGGCGCCAATCAGCCCCAGCATTTT
>-|TRBJ2-3|-|TRBV20-1
CSARAGNTQYF
TGCAGTGCTAGAGCTGGGAATACGCAGTATTTT
>-|TRBJ2-7|TRBD2|TRBV6-5
CASRPSGATYEQYF
TGTGCCAGCAGGCCTAGCGGGGCTACCTACGAGCAGTACTTC
>few|TRBJ1-5|-|TRBV5-6
CASSYWDLGNQPQHF
TGTGCCAGCAGCTACTGGGACTTGGGCAATCAGCCCCAGCATTTT
>once|TRBJ1-4|TRBD1|TRBV7-8
CASSRDRVWNEKLFF
TGTGCCAGCAGTCGGGACAGGGTCTGGAATGAAAAACTGTTTTTT
>few|TRBJ2-5|-|TRBV30
CAWSVLKGETQYF
TGTGCCTGGAGTGTACTGAAGGGGGAGACCCAGTACTTC
>-|TRBJ1-5|-|TRBV2
CASSQNRDHNQPQHF
TGTGCCAGCAGTCAAAACCGGGACCATAATCAGCCCCAGCATTTT
>-|TRBJ2-7|TRBD2|TRBV9
CASSVQGGPYEQYF
TGTGCCAGCAGCGTACAGGGAGGGCCATACGAGCAGTACTTC
>-|TRBJ2-7|-|TRBV19
CASRRSRGNQYEQYF
TGTGCCAGTAGGCGAAGCCGGGGCAATCAATACGAGCAGTACTTC
>-|TRBJ2-5|-|TRBV30
CAWEGGETQYF
TGTGCCTGGGAGGGCGGAGAGACCCAGTACTTC
>-|TRBJ2-7|-|TRBV7-9
CASSSPSVNRAYEQYF
TGTGCCAGCAGCTCCCCTTCCGTAAACAGGGCATACGAGCAGTACTTC
>once|TRBJ1-2|TRBD1|TRBV5-4
CASSSARGRGVGYTF
TGTGCCAGCAGCTCCGCCAGGGGGAGGGGGGTCGGCTACACCTTC
>-|TRBJ2-7|TRBD1|TRBV28
CASRLPGQVYEQYF
TGTGCCAGCCGCCTGCCGGGACAGGTCTACGAGCAGTACTTC
>-|TRBJ2-7|TRBD1|TRBV27
CASSFPGTGEQYF
TGTGCCAGCAGTTTCCCGGGGACAGGCGAGCAGTACTTC
>once|TRBJ2-5|-|TRBV19
CASSRGGAQETQYF
TGTGCCAGTAGTAGGGGGGGGGCTCAAGAGACCCAGTACTTC
>-|TRBJ2-7|-|TRBV7-9
CASSSDYEQYF
TGTGCCAGCAGCTCAGACTACGAGCAGTACTTC
>-|TRBJ1-1|-|TRBV27
CAGTRATGHTEAFF
TGTGCCGGCACCAGAGCCACAGGGCATACTGAAGCTTTCTTT
>-|TRBJ2-1|TRBD2|TRBV19
CASRDLAGSYNEQFF
TGTGCCAGTAGGGATCTAGCGGGTTCCTACAATGAGCAGTTCTTC
>-|TRBJ1-4|-|TRBV28
CASSGGRGGIGEKLFF
TGTGCCAGCAGTGGGGGACGGGGCGGAATTGGCGAAAAACTGTTTTTT
>-|TRBJ1-5|-|TRBV10-2
CASSEWGDTNQPQHF
TGCGCCAGCAGTGAGTGGGGGGACACAAATCAGCCCCAGCATTTT
>-|TRBJ2-7|TRBD2|TRBV7-9
CASSAGSFGSGRNYEQYF
TGTGCCAGCAGCGCTGGAAGTTTTGGTAGCGGGCGTAACTACGAGCAGTACTTC
>-|TRBJ1-1|-|TRBV19
CASSSGQSDTEAFF
TGTGCCAGTAGTAGTGGACAGTCGGACACTGAAGCTTTCTTT